This record covers a single T cell receptor (beta chain). The antigen is not known. The germline V gene encodes CDR1 MNHEY and CDR2 SMNVEV (reference sequence). V trimming: 5 bases; J trimming: 3 bases; junction bases outside the gene matches: 10. The length of the CDR3 is 17 residues. TCRdb keeps only in-frame clones here, not all; method: immunoSEQ multiplex PCR. This table has approximately 2.1 million clones, more than 80% appearing once. The sample originates from a study of shared clonotypes between healthy human individuals. Study-wide results and caveats: How much donors shared clonotypes was expected to be affected by sequencing depth.

This chain uses TRBV27 with TRBJ1-5; 10 bases line up with TRBD1. Sequenced input: naive CD4+ T cells from PBMCs. Sample subset: CD45RA+ positively selected. This receptor was taken from a man aged 18 to 29 in good health. Some clones in this sample may be carry-over from other donors' samples. CDR3 nucleotides: TGTGCCAGCAGTAACCGACAGGGGGCGACGGTCAATCAGCCCCAGCATTTT. It encodes CASSNRQGATVNQPQHF.